Sequencing of this TCR beta chain was carried out in a study of T cell repertoires in cytomegalovirus infection. Findings and caveats of the study: Cumulative public TCR beta family frequency identified carriers of CMV plus the relevant HLA. CMV-specific TCR beta clonotypes restricted by HLA-C were the ones dominating the ex vivo response.

This clonotype was observed many times. What it binds is unknown. The length of the CDR3 is 17 residues. CDR1 MGHRA and CDR2 YSYEKL come from the germline V gene. V was cut by 0 bases and J by 2 bases, with 16 bases left in between. TCRdb re-called the reads with MiXCR, one entry per CDR3 protein. Of 250,000 to 300,000 distinct CDR3 sequences listed, about an eighth are singletons. Sequencing input: PBMCs. The TCR comes from a human donor in good health (CMV status not recorded). Some clones in this sample may be carry-over from other donors' samples. The chain carries TRBV4-1 and TRBJ1-2, with D possibly TRBD1 on 6 matching bases. The CDR3 bases are TGCGCCAGCAGCCAAGATCCGGCAGGGGCACAAAACTATGGCTACACCTTC. Translation: CASSQDPAGAQNYGYTF.